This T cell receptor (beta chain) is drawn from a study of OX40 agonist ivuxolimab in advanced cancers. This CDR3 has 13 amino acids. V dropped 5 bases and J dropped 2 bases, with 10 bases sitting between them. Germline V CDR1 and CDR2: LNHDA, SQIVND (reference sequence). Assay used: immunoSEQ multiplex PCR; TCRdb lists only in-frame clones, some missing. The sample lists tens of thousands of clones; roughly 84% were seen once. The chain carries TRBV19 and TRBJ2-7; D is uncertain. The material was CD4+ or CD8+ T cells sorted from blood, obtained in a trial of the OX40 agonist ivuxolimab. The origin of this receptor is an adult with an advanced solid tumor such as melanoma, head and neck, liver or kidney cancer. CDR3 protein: CASSVRAAYEQYF. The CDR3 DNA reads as TGTGCCAGTAGTGTTCGCGCAGCCTACGAGCAGTACTTC.